This TCR beta chain came from a study of control samples from healthy donors and cancer patients. The protocol was immunoSEQ multiplex PCR, while the TCRdb copy is restricted to in-frame clones and leaves out a portion. The sample lists more than 100,000 clones; 80% to 95% were seen once. The material sequenced was blood. The TCR sequence derives from a man aged 18-30 years in good health.

This CDR3 is CASRGLAGGTV. In DNA form, the CDR3 reads TGTGCCAGCAGGGGACTAGCGGGAGGGACCGTC. The J gene is TRBJ2-7, the V gene TRBV6-5; 16 bases agree with TRBD2. Germline values: CDR1 MNHEY, CDR2 SVGAGI. The CDR3 has 11 amino acids.